This T cell receptor (beta chain) stems from a study of T cells after posttransplantation cyclophosphamide. Sequencing was performed with immunoSEQ multiplex PCR; in TCRdb, only in-frame clones are kept and a portion is missing. Listed here are about 34,000 clones without any singletons, the top ten holding roughly 6.7%. This clone was seen repeatedly, ten times or more. This CDR3 contains 16 residues. Trimming cost V 6 bases and J 0 bases, with 18 bases left between them. Looked up from germline, CDR1 is MNHEY and CDR2 is SVGEGT. Sequencing was performed on PBMCs. The TCR comes from a woman aged 50 to 65 in good health and a related stem cell transplant donor. The chain has TRBV6-2 or TRBV6-3 and TRBJ2-7, with TRBD1 as a possible D gene (6 bases). Here the CDR3 reads CASSPLHQGSSYEQYF. CDR3 nucleotides: TGTGCCAGCAGCCCCCTCCACCAGGGGTCCTCCTACGAGCAGTACTTC.